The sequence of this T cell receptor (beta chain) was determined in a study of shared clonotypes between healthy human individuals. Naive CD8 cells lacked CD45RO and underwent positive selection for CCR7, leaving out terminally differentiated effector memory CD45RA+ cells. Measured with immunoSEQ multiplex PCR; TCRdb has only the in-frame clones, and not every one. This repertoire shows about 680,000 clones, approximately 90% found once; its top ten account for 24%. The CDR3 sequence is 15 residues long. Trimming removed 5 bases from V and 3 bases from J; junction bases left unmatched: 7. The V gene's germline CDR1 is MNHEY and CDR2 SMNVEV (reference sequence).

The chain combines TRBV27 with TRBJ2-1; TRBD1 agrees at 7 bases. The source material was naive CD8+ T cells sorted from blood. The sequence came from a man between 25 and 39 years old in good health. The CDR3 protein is CASSTGTVLYNEQFF. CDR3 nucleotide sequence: TGTGCCAGCAGTACCGGGACAGTCCTCTACAATGAGCAGTTCTTC.